The present T cell receptor beta chain was sequenced within a study of shared clonotypes between healthy human individuals. This CDR3 has 15 amino acids. V shed 2 bases and J 3 bases; nucleotides not matched to a gene: 5. CDR1 and CDR2 (germline): KGHSH, LQKENI. Division of CD4+ cells produced a CD45RA+ naive subset and a CD45RA-negative memory subset. Sequenced by immunoSEQ multiplex PCR; TCRdb stores in-frame clones only, minus some. Among around 510,000 clones, more than 95% were seen once, and the ten largest hold approximately 0.067%. Specimen: naive CD4+ T cells sorted from blood. Subset of the sample: CD45RA+ positively selected. The genes are TRBV18 and TRBJ2-7; 9 nucleotides align to TRBD2. The origin of this receptor is a woman aged 25 to 45 in good health. The CDR3 here is CASSPFRLADYEQYF. The CDR3 DNA sequence: TGTGCCAGCTCACCATTTCGACTAGCGGACTACGAGCAGTACTTC.